This T cell receptor (beta chain) is drawn from a study of cytomegalovirus exposure and HLA in healthy donors. The PCR was carried out with 60 Vbeta primers and 13 Jbeta primers. TCRdb's table, derived via immunoSEQ multiplex PCR, lists solely in-frame clones and lacks some. This table has 90,000 to 100,000 clones, 70% to 85% appearing once. CDR3 length: 13 amino acids. The V gene's germline CDR1 is MNHEY and CDR2 SVGAGI. The trim removed 6 bases at V and 7 bases at J, leaving 9 bases unmatched. The chain combines TRBV6-5 with TRBJ2-7; the match to TRBD1 covers 7 bases. The receptor comes from a man aged 50 to 59 in good health and CMV-seronegative. Sequencing was done on a sample of PBMCs. The CDR3 nucleotides are TGTGCCAGCAGGACAGGGAGCAGGTCGGAGCAGTACTTC. This codes for CASRTGSRSEQYF.